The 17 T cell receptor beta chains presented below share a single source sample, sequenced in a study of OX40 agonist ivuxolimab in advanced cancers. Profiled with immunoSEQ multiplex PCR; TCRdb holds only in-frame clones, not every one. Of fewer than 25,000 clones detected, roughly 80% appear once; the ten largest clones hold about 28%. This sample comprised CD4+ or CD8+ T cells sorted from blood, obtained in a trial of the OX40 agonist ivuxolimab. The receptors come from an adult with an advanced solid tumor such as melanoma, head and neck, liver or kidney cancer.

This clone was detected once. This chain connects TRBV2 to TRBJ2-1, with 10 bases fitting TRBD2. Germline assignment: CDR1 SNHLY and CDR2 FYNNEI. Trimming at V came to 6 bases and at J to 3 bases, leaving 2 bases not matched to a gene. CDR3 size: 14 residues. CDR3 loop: CASRTSGYYNEQFF. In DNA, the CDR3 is TGTGCCAGCAGGACTAGCGGGTACTACAATGAGCAGTTCTTC.

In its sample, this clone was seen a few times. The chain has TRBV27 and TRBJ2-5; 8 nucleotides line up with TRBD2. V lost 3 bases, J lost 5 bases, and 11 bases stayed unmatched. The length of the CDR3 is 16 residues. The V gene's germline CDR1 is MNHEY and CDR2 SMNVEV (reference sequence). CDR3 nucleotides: TGTGCCAGCAGTTTGGGTCCTAGCGGGCAGGAGGAGACCCAGTACTTC. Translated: CASSLGPSGQEETQYF.

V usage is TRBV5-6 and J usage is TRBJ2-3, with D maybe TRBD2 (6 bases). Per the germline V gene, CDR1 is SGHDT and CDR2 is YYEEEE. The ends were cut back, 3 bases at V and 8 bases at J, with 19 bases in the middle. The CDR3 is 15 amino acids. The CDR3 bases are TGTGCCAGCAGCTCAATAGCGGTACCGCAGGTTACGCAGTATTTT. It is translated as CASSSIAVPQVTQYF.

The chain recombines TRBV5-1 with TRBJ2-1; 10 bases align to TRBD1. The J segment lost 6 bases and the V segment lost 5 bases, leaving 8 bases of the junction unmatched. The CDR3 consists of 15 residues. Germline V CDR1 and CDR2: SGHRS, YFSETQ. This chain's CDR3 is CASSSDRGRLNEQFF. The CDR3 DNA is TGCGCCAGCAGTTCAGACAGGGGGCGCCTCAATGAGCAGTTCTTC.

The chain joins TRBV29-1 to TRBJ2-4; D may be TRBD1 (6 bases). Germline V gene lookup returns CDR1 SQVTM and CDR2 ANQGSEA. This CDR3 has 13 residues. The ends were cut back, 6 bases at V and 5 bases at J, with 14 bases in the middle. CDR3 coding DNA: TGCAGCGTGAGGGGGTCTGCCCAAAACATTCAGTACTTC. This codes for CSVRGSAQNIQYF.

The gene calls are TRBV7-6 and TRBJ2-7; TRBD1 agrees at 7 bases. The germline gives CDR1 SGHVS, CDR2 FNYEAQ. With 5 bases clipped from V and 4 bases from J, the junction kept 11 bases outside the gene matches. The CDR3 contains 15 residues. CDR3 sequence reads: CASSPETGSQYEQYF. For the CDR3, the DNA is TGTGCCAGCAGCCCAGAGACAGGGTCGCAGTACGAGCAGTACTTC.

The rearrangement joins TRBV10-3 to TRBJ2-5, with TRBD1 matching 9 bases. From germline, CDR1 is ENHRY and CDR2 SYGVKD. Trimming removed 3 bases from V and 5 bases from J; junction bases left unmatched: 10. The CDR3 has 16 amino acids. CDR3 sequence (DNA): TGTGCCATCAGTGATTTGAACAGGGGGCTTTTGGAGACCCAGTACTTC. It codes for CAISDLNRGLLETQYF.

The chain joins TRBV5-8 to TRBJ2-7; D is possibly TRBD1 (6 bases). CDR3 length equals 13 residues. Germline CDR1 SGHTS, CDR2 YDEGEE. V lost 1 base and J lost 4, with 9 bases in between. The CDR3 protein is CASSLSTGYEQYF. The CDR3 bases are TGTGCCAGCAGCTTGTCTACAGGGTACGAGCAGTACTTC.

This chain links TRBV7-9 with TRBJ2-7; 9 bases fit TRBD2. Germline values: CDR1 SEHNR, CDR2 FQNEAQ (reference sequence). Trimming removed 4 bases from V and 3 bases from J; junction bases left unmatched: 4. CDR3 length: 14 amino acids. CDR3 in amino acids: CASSSGLANYEQYF. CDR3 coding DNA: TGTGCCAGCAGCTCGGGACTAGCAAACTACGAGCAGTACTTC.

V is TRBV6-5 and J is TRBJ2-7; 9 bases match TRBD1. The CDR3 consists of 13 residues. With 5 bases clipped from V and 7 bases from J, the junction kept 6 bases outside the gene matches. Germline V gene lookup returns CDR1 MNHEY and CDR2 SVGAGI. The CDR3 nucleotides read TGTGCCAGCAGTCCCGGGACAGGGTATGAGCAGTACTTC. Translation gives CASSPGTGYEQYF.

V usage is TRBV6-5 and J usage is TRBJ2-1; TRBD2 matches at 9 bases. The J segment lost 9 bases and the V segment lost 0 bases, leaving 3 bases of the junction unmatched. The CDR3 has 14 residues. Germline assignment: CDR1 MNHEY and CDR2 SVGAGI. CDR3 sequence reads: CASSYSVTSGEQFF. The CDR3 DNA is TGTGCCAGCAGTTACTCAGTGACTAGCGGTGAGCAGTTCTTC.

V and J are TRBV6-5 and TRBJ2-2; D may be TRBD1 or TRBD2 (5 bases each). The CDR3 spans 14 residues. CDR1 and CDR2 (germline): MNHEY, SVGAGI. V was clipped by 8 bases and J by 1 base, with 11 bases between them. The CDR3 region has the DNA TGTGCCAGCCCCCTGGGGGTGAACACCGGGGAGCTGTTTTTT. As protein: CASPLGVNTGELFF.

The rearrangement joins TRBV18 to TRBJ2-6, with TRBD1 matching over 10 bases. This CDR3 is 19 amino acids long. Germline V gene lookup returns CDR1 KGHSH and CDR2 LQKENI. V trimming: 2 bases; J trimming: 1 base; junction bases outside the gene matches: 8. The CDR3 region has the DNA TGTGCCAGCTCACCAAGGCCGGGACAGGGGACTTCTGGGGCCAACGTCCTGACTTTC. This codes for CASSPRPGQGTSGANVLTF.

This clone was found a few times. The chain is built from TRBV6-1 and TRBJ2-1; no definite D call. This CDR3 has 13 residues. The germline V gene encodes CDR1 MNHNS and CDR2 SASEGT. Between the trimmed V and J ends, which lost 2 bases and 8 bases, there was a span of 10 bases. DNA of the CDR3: TGTGCCAGCAGTGAACGGCACTGGGATGAGCAGTTCTTC. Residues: CASSERHWDEQFF.

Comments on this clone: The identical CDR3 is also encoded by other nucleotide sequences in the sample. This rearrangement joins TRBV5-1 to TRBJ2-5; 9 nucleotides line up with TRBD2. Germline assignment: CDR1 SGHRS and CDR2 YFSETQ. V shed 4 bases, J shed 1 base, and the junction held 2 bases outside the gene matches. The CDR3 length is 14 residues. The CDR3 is CASSPTSGQETQYF. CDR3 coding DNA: TGCGCCAGCAGCCCGACTAGCGGCCAAGAGACCCAGTACTTC.

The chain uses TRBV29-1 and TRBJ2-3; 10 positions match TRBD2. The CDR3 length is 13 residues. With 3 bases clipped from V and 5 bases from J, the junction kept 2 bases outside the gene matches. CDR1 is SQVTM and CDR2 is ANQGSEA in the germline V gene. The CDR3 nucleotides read TGCAGCGTTGACGGGACTAGCGTAGATACGCAGTATTTT. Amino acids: CSVDGTSVDTQYF.

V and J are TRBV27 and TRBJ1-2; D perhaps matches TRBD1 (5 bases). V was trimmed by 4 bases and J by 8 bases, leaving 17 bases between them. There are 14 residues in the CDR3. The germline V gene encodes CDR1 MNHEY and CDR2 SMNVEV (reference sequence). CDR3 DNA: TGTGCCAGCAGTTCCCTGATGGCGGGGGGAGGCTACACCTTC. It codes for CASSSLMAGGGYTF.